The 28 T cell receptor beta chains in this list originate from one sample, sequenced in a study of cytomegalovirus exposure and HLA in healthy donors. Use of 60 Vbeta and 13 Jbeta primers characterized the PCR. Repertoires were generated with immunoSEQ multiplex PCR, while TCRdb's copy carries only in-frame clones and drops some. Of 35,000 to 40,000 clones in the sample, 90% to 95% were seen once. The specimen sequenced was PBMCs. The receptor set was obtained from a woman younger than 35 in good health and CMV-seronegative.

V is TRBV6-6 and J is TRBJ2-5, with D perhaps matching TRBD1 (5 bases). Trimming took off 3 bases at V and 4 bases at J, with 12 bases between the two ends. Per the germline V gene, CDR1 is MNHNY and CDR2 is SVGAGI (reference sequence). CDR3 length: 14 amino acids. CDR3 nucleotide sequence: TGTGCCAGCAGTTATAGGGGCGGTTTAGAGACCCAGTACTTC. Residues: CASSYRGGLETQYF.

The V gene is TRBV18, the J gene TRBJ2-5, with a weak D call TRBD1 (6 bases). Trimming cost V 1 base and J 1 base, with 10 bases left between them. The germline CDR1 and CDR2 sequences are KGHSH and LQKENI. The CDR3 length is 15 residues. The CDR3 coding sequence is TGTGCCAGCTCACCACGTCAAGGGGGCCAAGAGACCCAGTACTTC. Translation gives CASSPRQGGQETQYF.

Note on this clone: The junction and the germline gene differ at one end; a read error may be behind it. The rearrangement uses TRBV7-9 and TRBJ1-2; D perhaps matches TRBD1 (6 bases). The CDR3 loop spans 12 amino acids. In germline, CDR1 is SEHNR, CDR2 FQNEAQ (reference sequence). The CDR3 region has the DNA TGTTCCAGCAGCCGGGACACGAGAGGCTACACCTTC. This encodes CSSSRDTRGYTF. The full variable domain, its missing parts supplied by reference TRBV7-9 and TRBJ1-2, is DTGVSQNPRHKITKRGQNVTFRCDPISEHNRLYWYRQTLGQGPEFLTYFQNEAQLEKSRLLSDRFSAERPKGSFSTLEIQRTEQGDSAMYLCSSSRDTRGYTFGSGTRLTVV.

This sequence joins TRBV6-1 and TRBJ2-1; D might be TRBD2 (6 bases). Germline V gives CDR1 MNHNS, CDR2 SASEGT. The CDR3 consists of 17 residues. V shed 2 bases and J shed 7 bases, with 21 bases lying between them. For the CDR3, the DNA is TGTGCCAGCAGTGAATCGGTTCCGGGGGTTTGGGGGAATGAGCAGTTCTTC. Its protein product is CASSESVPGVWGNEQFF.

The rearrangement links TRBV5-1 to TRBJ2-7, with D possibly matching TRBD1 (5 bases). Germline-derived CDR1 and CDR2 are SGHRS and YFSETQ. The V and J ends lost 1 base and 0 bases respectively, with 11 bases between them. This CDR3 region has 15 residues. This chain's CDR3 is CASSLNTGSSYEQYF. The DNA for the CDR3 is TGCGCCAGCAGCTTGAACACAGGAAGCTCCTACGAGCAGTACTTC.

The chain recombines TRBV5-4 with TRBJ2-2; TRBD2 agrees at 9 bases. Germline V gives CDR1 SGHNT, CDR2 YYREEE (reference sequence). The CDR3 spans 17 residues. The V and J ends lost 2 bases and 2 bases, in that order; junction bases with no gene match: 7. CDR3 sequence reads: CASSFRLAGLNTGELFF. DNA for the CDR3: TGTGCCAGCAGCTTCAGGCTAGCGGGACTCAACACCGGGGAGCTGTTTTTT.

This clone was detected a few times. The chain employs TRBV5-1 and TRBJ2-1, with 7 nucleotides matching TRBD2. Germline V CDR1 and CDR2: SGHRS, YFSETQ. With 0 bases clipped from V and 8 bases from J, the junction kept 2 bases outside the gene matches. This CDR3 region has 13 residues. As DNA, the CDR3 is TGCGCCAGCAGCTTGGGAGGGAGGGATGAGCAGTTCTTC. Translating it yields CASSLGGRDEQFF.

This clone was counted once. The chain recombines TRBV9 with TRBJ2-1, with D tentatively TRBD2 (6 bases). Germline-derived CDR1 and CDR2 are SGDLS and YYNGEE. V was pared by 0 bases and J by 6 bases, with 16 bases between. This CDR3 spans 16 amino acids. The CDR3 nucleotides are TGTGCCAGCAGCGTAGTTGGGGGGAGGACCCTCAATGAGCAGTTCTTC. Translation: CASSVVGGRTLNEQFF.

This clone was counted once. This chain's CDR3 is CASSYSPGSTDTQYF. CDR3 nucleotide sequence: TGTGCCAGCAGTTACTCGCCGGGTAGCACAGATACGCAGTATTTT. The rearrangement links TRBV6-5 to TRBJ2-3, with D unclear. The CDR3 loop spans 15 amino acids. Trimming removed 0 bases from V and 0 bases from J, with 7 bases in between. The V gene's germline CDR1 is MNHEY and CDR2 SVGAGI.

The CDR3 sequence: CASSPRQTYSNQPQHF. The DNA of the CDR3 is TGCGCCAGCAGCCCGCGACAGACGTATAGCAATCAGCCCCAGCATTTT. This chain uses TRBV4-1 with TRBJ1-5; D may be TRBD1 (5 bases). This CDR3 spans 16 amino acids. Trimming cost V 4 bases and J 0 bases, with 13 bases left between them. Germline CDR1 MGHRA, CDR2 YSYEKL.

This chain uses TRBV5-1 with TRBJ2-1; D not resolved. This CDR3 is 13 amino acids long. Trimming left V 0 bases short and J 8 bases short, with 9 bases between. Germline values: CDR1 SGHRS, CDR2 YFSETQ. CDR3 amino acids: CASSLVSRDEQFF. The CDR3 region has the DNA TGCGCCAGCAGCTTGGTGTCGAGAGATGAGCAGTTCTTC. Using reference TRBV5-1 and TRBJ2-1 for the parts outside the CDR3, the full variable domain is KAGVTQTPRYLIKTRGQQVTLSCSPISGHRSVSWYQQTPGQGLQFLFEYFSETQRNKGNFPGRFSGRQFSNSRSEMNVSTLELGDSALYLCASSLVSRDEQFFGPGTRLTVL.

Points on this clone: The CDR3 end shows no conserved phenylalanine or tryptophan, and so a read error is likely. No DNA is shown, since the ends of the CDR3 on it are uncertain; the CDR3 is the one TCRdb lists. The V call is TRBV27, the J call TRBJ2-3; the table assigns TRBD1, which was not confirmed against the DNA. CDR1 is MNHEY and CDR2 is SMNVEV in the germline V gene (reference sequence). The CDR3 adds up to 8 amino acids, both ends counted. The CDR3 is CASSRSCA.

V and J are TRBV6-5 and TRBJ1-6; possible D gene TRBD1, 6 bases. Trimming removed 6 bases at V and 5 bases at J, with 14 bases between. The CDR3 totals 15 residues. The germline V gene encodes CDR1 MNHEY and CDR2 SVGAGI. The CDR3 sequence is CASRFGGRDNSPLHF. CDR3 DNA sequence: TGTGCCAGCAGGTTTGGGGGCCGCGATAATTCACCCCTCCACTTT.

This chain joins TRBV5-4 and TRBJ1-1; D is ambiguous. CDR1 and CDR2 (germline): SGHNT, YYREEE (reference sequence). V was clipped by 0 bases and J by 1 base, with 16 bases between them. CDR3 length: 17 residues. This CDR3 reads CASSLDGLREGNTEAFF. Written as DNA, the CDR3 is TGTGCCAGCAGCTTGGACGGTTTGAGGGAAGGGAACACTGAAGCTTTCTTT.

The chain recombines TRBV11-2 with TRBJ2-1, with D possibly being TRBD2 (5 bases). CDR3 length: 14 residues. Germline V gene data show CDR1 as SGHAT and CDR2 as FQNNGV. V dropped 3 bases and J dropped 10 bases, with 16 bases sitting between them. CDR3 DNA sequence: TGTGCCAGCAGCTTTATCGGGATACTAAACGAGCAGTTCTTC. The encoded protein is CASSFIGILNEQFF.

This chain links TRBV7-9 with TRBJ2-5, with 10 positions matching TRBD2. The V segment lost 6 bases and the J segment 7 bases; nucleotides outside the gene matches: 11. This CDR3 comprises 15 residues. Per germline, CDR1 SEHNR and CDR2 FQNEAQ (reference sequence). The CDR3 protein is CASSTSGASKATQYF. CDR3 nucleotide sequence: TGTGCCAGCAGTACTAGCGGGGCCAGTAAGGCGACCCAGTACTTC.

V usage is TRBV5-1 and J usage is TRBJ2-7, with TRBD2 matching 12 bases. The end of the DNA is better explained by TRBJ2-1, so the J call may be wrong. There are 14 residues in the CDR3. Germline loops: CDR1 SGHRS, CDR2 YFSETQ. The CDR3 loop reads CASSRLAGEGEQFF. The CDR3 DNA reads as TGCGCCAGCAGTCGACTAGCGGGAGAAGGTGAGCAGTTCTTC.

This chain uses TRBV5-1 with TRBJ2-2, with D uncertain. The V end was cut by 0 bases, the J end by 6 bases, with 12 bases between. Germline V gene data show CDR1 as SGHRS and CDR2 as YFSETQ. This CDR3 has 15 residues. This chain's CDR3 is CASSLDGAQPGELFF. CDR3 in DNA: TGCGCCAGCAGCTTGGACGGAGCCCAGCCCGGGGAGCTGTTTTTT.

The chain combines TRBV11-3 with TRBJ2-1; 9 bases match TRBD2. Trimming at V came to 1 base and at J to 7 bases, leaving 8 bases not matched to a gene. This CDR3 is 16 amino acids long. CDR1 is SGHNT and CDR2 is YENEEA in the germline V gene. CDR3 nucleotide sequence: TGTGCCAGCAGCTTAGCTGGGACTAGCTCCTCAAATGAGCAGTTCTTC. It codes for CASSLAGTSSSNEQFF.

This clone has a single count. V usage is TRBV11-2 and J usage is TRBJ2-1; D possibly corresponds to TRBD2 (5 bases). This CDR3 spans 17 amino acids. The ends were cut back, 4 bases at V and 4 bases at J, with 20 bases in the middle. Germline CDR1 is SGHAT and CDR2 is FQNNGV. The CDR3 DNA is TGTGCCAGCAGCTCCAATTCACGTTTGGGGAGTTACAATGAGCAGTTCTTC. Protein product: CASSSNSRLGSYNEQFF.

This rearrangement joins TRBV7-2 to TRBJ2-1; 9 bases line up with TRBD2. Germline loops: CDR1 SGHTA, CDR2 FQGNSA. Trimming at V came to 6 bases and at J to 7 bases, leaving 16 bases not matched to a gene. This CDR3 has 17 amino acids. CDR3 sequence reads: CASRLQGYLAGDNEQFF. The CDR3 DNA reads as TGTGCCAGCAGACTCCAGGGGTACTTAGCGGGAGATAATGAGCAGTTCTTC. The whole variable domain, remainder taken from reference TRBV7-2 and TRBJ2-1, is GAGVSQSPSNKVTEKGKDVELRCDPISGHTALYWYRQSLGQGLEFLIYFQGNSAPDKSGLPSDRFSAERTGGSVSTLTIQRTQQEDSAVYLCASRLQGYLAGDNEQFFGPGTRLTVL.

The chain is built from TRBV7-8 and TRBJ2-3, with D possibly TRBD2 on 6 matching bases. V was pared by 0 bases and J by 2 bases, with 9 bases between. The CDR3 has 15 residues. The germline V gene has CDR1 SGHVS and CDR2 FQNEAQ. CDR3 protein: CASSLAERATDTQYF. The CDR3 DNA follows: TGTGCCAGCAGCTTAGCCGAGCGGGCCACAGATACGCAGTATTTT.

The chain is built from TRBV28 and TRBJ1-3; no definite D call. Trimming took off 6 bases at V and 2 bases at J, with 14 bases between the two ends. The CDR3 has 15 residues. CDR1 is MDHEN, CDR2 SYDVKM, per germline. This CDR3 is CASSPGRPTGNTIYF. The CDR3 DNA is TGTGCCAGCAGCCCTGGCCGTCCGACTGGAAACACCATATATTTT.

The chain is built from TRBV2 and TRBJ2-2, with D perhaps matching TRBD2 (5 bases). This CDR3 has 14 amino acids. Germline CDR1 is SNHLY and CDR2 is FYNNEI. Trimming removed 7 bases from V and 5 bases from J, with 14 bases in between. CDR3 nucleotide sequence: TGTGCCAGCACGCCGGGAACGGCGACCGGGGAGCTGTTTTTT. Its protein is CASTPGTATGELFF.

J is TRBJ2-7 and V is TRBV28; the D gene is possibly TRBD2 (5 bases). The CDR3 totals 12 residues. Trimming took 3 bases from V and 4 from J, leaving 7 bases between them. CDR1 and CDR2 (germline): MDHEN, SYDVKM. The CDR3 region has the DNA TGTGCCAGCAGTTTTGCGGGTTACGAGCAGTACTTC. Encoded protein: CASSFAGYEQYF.

The chain uses TRBV4-3 and TRBJ1-2; 9 bases align to TRBD1. V lost 0 bases, J lost 3 bases, and 5 bases stayed unmatched. Germline V gene lookup returns CDR1 LGHNA and CDR2 YSLEER. The CDR3 spans 16 residues. In DNA, the CDR3 is TGCGCCAGCAGCCAAGACCTTGGGACAGGGCACTATGGCTACACCTTC. As protein: CASSQDLGTGHYGYTF.

A single count supports this clone. This chain links TRBV28 with TRBJ2-5, with TRBD2 matching over 10 bases. Germline V gene sequence: CDR1 MDHEN, CDR2 SYDVKM. This CDR3 region has 20 residues. Trimming took 2 bases from V and 2 from J; bases not matched to a gene: 17. CDR3: CASSLGTSGKLTTPQETQYF. CDR3 sequence (DNA): TGTGCCAGCAGTTTAGGCACTAGCGGGAAACTTACTACTCCGCAAGAGACCCAGTACTTC.

V gene TRBV25-1 combines with J gene TRBJ2-3; 8 positions agree with TRBD2. The length of the CDR3 is 14 residues. Germline-derived CDR1 and CDR2 are MGHDK and SYGVNS. After removal of 8 bases from V and 4 bases from J, the junction contained 8 bases not matched to a gene. CDR3 nucleotides: TGTGCCAGCCGGAGGGGACTAGAGGCAGATACGCAGTATTTT. It yields the protein CASRRGLEADTQYF.